A selection of T cell receptor beta chains follows, all from one sample in a study of CD8+ T cells in alopecia areata. The method was immunoSEQ multiplex PCR; TCRdb's version includes in-frame clones alone and lacks a portion of them. The table has around 190,000 clones, roughly 66% seen once. Sequences were derived from CD4+ T cells sorted from blood, sampled at week 24, from a patient treated with tofacitinib. The source of these receptors is a human donor with alopecia areata. The CDR3 runs from the conserved cysteine through the conserved F or W. D genes are given only for firm matches. Expanded clones get a size class; other rows say once, few or many, or leave the size out.

d_gene	v_gene	abundance	len	j_gene	CDR3nt	CDR3aa
-	TRBV29-1	-	13	TRBJ2-1	TGCAGCGTTGGCGGGACGGCCTACAATGAGCAGTTCTTC	CSVGGTAYNEQFF
TRBD1	TRBV7-3	few	15	TRBJ2-5	TGTGCCAGCAGCCCGGACAGGGCCAAGGGGGAGACCCAGTACTTC	CASSPDRAKGETQYF
TRBD2	TRBV2	-	15	TRBJ2-1	TGTGCCAGCAGACCGACTAGCGGGGGGGCAGATGAGCAGTTCTTC	CASRPTSGGADEQFF
-	TRBV6-1	-	13	TRBJ1-2	TGTGCCAGCACCTTATCAGGGGAAGGGGGCTACACCTTC	CASTLSGEGGYTF
-	TRBV6-6	few	12	TRBJ2-2	TGTGCCAGCAGTTCTCCGGCCGGGGAGCTGTTTTTT	CASSSPAGELFF
-	TRBV6-5	-	15	TRBJ2-2	TGTGCCAGCAGGGGTGGGGCTGCCCGGACCGGGGAGCTGTTTTTT	CASRGGAARTGELFF
-	TRBV12-5	few	14	TRBJ1-6	TGTGCTAGTGGGGACAGCCAATATAATTCACCCCTCCACTTT	CASGDSQYNSPLHF
TRBD2	TRBV10-3	few	17	TRBJ2-3	TGTGCCATCAGACCAACCGATAGCGGGGGGGCCACAGATACGCAGTATTTT	CAIRPTDSGGATDTQYF
TRBD1	TRBV29-1	-	11	TRBJ1-1	TGCAGCGGGGGACAGGGAAGTGAAGCTTTCTTT	CSGGQGSEAFF
TRBD2	TRBV5-1	few	15	TRBJ2-5	TGCGCCAGCAGCTTCTCTAGCGGGGGAAGAGAGACCCAGTACTTC	CASSFSSGGRETQYF
TRBD1	TRBV11-3	few	14	TRBJ2-1	TGTGCCAGCAGCTTGGCAGACAGGGGAGGTGAGCAGTTCTTC	CASSLADRGGEQFF
TRBD1	TRBV27	-	14	TRBJ2-7	TGTGCCAGCGCTTCTGACAGGGTATCCCACGAGCAGTACTTC	CASASDRVSHEQYF
-	TRBV30	few	11	TRBJ1-1	TGTGCCTGGAGTAAGACCGTTGAAGCTTTCTTT	CAWSKTVEAFF
-	TRBV20-1	-	10	TRBJ2-3	TGCAGTGCATCCCAGGATACGCAGTATTTT	CSASQDTQYF
TRBD1	TRBV29-1	-	15	TRBJ1-5	TGCAGCGTTGCTTCCGGACAGGGCCTCAATCAGCCCCAGCATTTT	CSVASGQGLNQPQHF
-	TRBV10-3	-	15	TRBJ2-3	TGTGCCATCAGACCCGGGCCACCAGGCACAGATACGCAGTATTTT	CAIRPGPPGTDTQYF
TRBD1	TRBV6-6	-	13	TRBJ2-7	TGTGCCAGTACGGACAGGGAAGGCTACGAGCAGTACTTC	CASTDREGYEQYF
-	TRBV7-2	-	16	TRBJ2-6	TGTGCCAGCAGCGATCTCAGGGGTTCTGGGGCCAACGTCCTGACTTTC	CASSDLRGSGANVLTF
-	TRBV30	-	13	TRBJ1-5	TGTGCCTGGAGTGCGGTAGGGGCCCCAGTCCAGCATTTT	CAWSAVGAPVQHF
-	TRBV4-3	-	14	TRBJ1-5	TGCGCCAGCAGCCAATTGGCACAGGGACAGCCCCAGCATTTT	CASSQLAQGQPQHF
TRBD1	TRBV7-9	few	16	TRBJ1-2	TGTGCCAGCAGCTTAGGGGGGACAGGACCTAGCGGTGGCTACACCTTC	CASSLGGTGPSGGYTF
-	TRBV30	few	13	TRBJ2-3	TGTGCCTGGAGTACGGGTAGCACAGATACGCAGTATTTT	CAWSTGSTDTQYF
-	TRBV13	few	14	TRBJ2-2	TGTGCCAGCAGCTCCCCCGGAGGTGTCGGGGAGCTGTTTTTT	CASSSPGGVGELFF
-	TRBV7-2	-	15	TRBJ1-4	TGTGCCAGCAGCACGCAGGGGTTGGGTAATGAAAAACTGTTTTTT	CASSTQGLGNEKLFF
-	TRBV30	-	12	TRBJ1-1	TGTGCCTGGAAGCGAGTGAACACTGAAGCTTTCTTT	CAWKRVNTEAFF
TRBD1	TRBV29-1	-	15	TRBJ1-2	TGCAGCGTTATCCGGATGGCAGGGGGATTCGATGGCTACACCTTC	CSVIRMAGGFDGYTF
-	TRBV11-3	-	16	TRBJ2-3	TGTGCCAGCAGCGGGGCAGAGGGCGGTAGCACAGATACGCAGTATTTT	CASSGAEGGSTDTQYF